This T cell receptor (beta chain) comes out of a study of cytomegalovirus exposure and HLA in healthy donors. Overall study results and limits: Analyzed later, association rates of TCRs varied across HLA loci, with DRB1 most and HLA-C fewest.

As regards this clone: The antigen is unknown.

Amplification used 60 Vbeta primers and 13 Jbeta primers. Generated by immunoSEQ multiplex PCR, the TCRdb table keeps only in-frame clones and is missing some. The sample records 170,000 or so clones, over 70% being singletons. The ends lost 0 bases at V and 2 bases at J; junction bases unmatched: 3. Looked up from germline, CDR1 is SGHRS and CDR2 is YFSETQ. There are 15 residues in the CDR3. Material for sequencing was PBMCs. This chain joins TRBV5-1 and TRBJ2-7, with 9 bases fitting TRBD1. The sequence was obtained from a woman aged 50 to 65 in good health and CMV-seropositive. CDR3: CASSLDGQGPYEQYF. The CDR3 DNA reads as TGCGCCAGCAGCTTGGATGGACAGGGGCCCTACGAGCAGTACTTC.